This T cell receptor (beta chain) was identified during a study of blood T cells in healthy people across ages. In each sample, at least 6 million PBMCs were isolated. With a J-beta primer mix and a sample-barcoded 5' primer, a second PCR ran roughly 6 to 12 cycles. TCRdb re-called the 5' RACE reads with MiXCR, one entry per CDR3 protein. The profile shows approximately 600,000 distinct CDR3 sequences, under 65% of them singletons. Germline V lookup: CDR1 DFQATT, CDR2 SNEGSKA (reference sequence). This CDR3 comprises 11 residues. The ends lost 4 bases at V and 16 bases at J; junction bases unmatched: 6.

The sequenced sample consisted of blood. The chain couples TRBV20-1 to TRBJ1-6, with TRBD1 matching 8 bases. This TCR derives from a man in his fifties or sixties in good health. The CDR3 DNA is TGCAGTGCTAAACAGGGGGGCTGGCTCCACTTT. This encodes CSAKQGGWLHF.